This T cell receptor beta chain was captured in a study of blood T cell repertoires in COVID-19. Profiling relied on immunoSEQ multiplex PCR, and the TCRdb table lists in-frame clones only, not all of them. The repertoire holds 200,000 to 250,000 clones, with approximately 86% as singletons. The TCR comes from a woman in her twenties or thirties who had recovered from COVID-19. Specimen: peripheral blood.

The CDR3 loop reads CASSRFVIEDTQYF. The CDR3 DNA reads TGTGCCAGCAGCCGGTTCGTGATCGAGGATACGCAGTATTTT. The chain couples TRBV3-1 (or the pseudogene TRBV3-2) to TRBJ2-3; D gene unclear. The CDR3 has 14 residues. Trimming removed 4 bases from V and 6 bases from J, with 14 bases in between. Per the germline V gene, CDR1 is LGHDT and CDR2 is YNNKEL (reference sequence).